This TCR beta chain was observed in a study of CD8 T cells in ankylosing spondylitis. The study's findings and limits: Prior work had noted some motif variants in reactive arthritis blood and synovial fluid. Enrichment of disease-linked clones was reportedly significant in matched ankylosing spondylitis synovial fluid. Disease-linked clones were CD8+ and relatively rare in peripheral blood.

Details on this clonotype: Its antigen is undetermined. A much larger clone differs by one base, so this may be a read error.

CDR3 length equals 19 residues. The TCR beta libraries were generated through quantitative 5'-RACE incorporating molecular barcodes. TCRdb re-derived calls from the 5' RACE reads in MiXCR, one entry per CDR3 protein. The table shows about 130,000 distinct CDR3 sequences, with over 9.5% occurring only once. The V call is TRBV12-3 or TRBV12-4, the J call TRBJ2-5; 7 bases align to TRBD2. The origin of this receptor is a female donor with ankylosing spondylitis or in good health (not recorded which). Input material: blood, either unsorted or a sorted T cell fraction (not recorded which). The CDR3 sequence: CTSSLERMSAGDFAETQYF. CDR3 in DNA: TGTACCAGCAGTTTAGAACGTATGAGTGCGGGGGACTTTGCTGAGACCCAGTACTTC.